This T cell receptor (beta chain) is drawn from a study of a mutant IDH1 vaccine in newly diagnosed glioma (dated by TCRdb to about 2021). Study-wide context: The roughly 33 treated patients were around 62% male and around 38% female, with a mean age of approximately 40 years. Peripheral blood samples were drawn at six visits, namely V03 (baseline), V05, V07, V10, V12 and V13. Longitudinal TCRB deep sequencing was performed for about 25 treated patients wherever samples were available for exploratory analyses. Before enrollment, most patients had been given radiochemotherapy with temozolomide as standard therapy, while the rest had received either radiotherapy alone or temozolomide alone.

Details on this clone: It has no known antigen specificity. No base qualities exist here, and no much larger clone lies one base off it.

What the work shows at the level of the full study, not this receptor alone: Selection of PBMC samples for TCRB deep sequencing was based on availability. Immune responses induced by the vaccine were seen in over 80% of patients across multiple MHC alleles. No apparent relationship was observed between pseudoprogression and alterations in the top peripheral T cell clonotypes detected by TCRB sequencing. According to the authors, sample limitations meant that analyses of patient blood samples could not be reproduced.

The library was generated by the immunoSEQ multiplex PCR assay. Rearranged TCR beta chain sequences were amplified with the hsTCRB Kit following the manufacturer's protocol. TCRB libraries were sequenced on an Illumina MiSeq. The published analysis was carried out like this. The kit vendor's proprietary platform handled demultiplexing, trimming and gene mapping. TCRdb's version of the immuneACCESS table is confined to in-frame rearrangements and falls short of the full clone set. An unresolved V gene accounts for under half of the shortfall where checked; the remainder is of unknown origin. From that table come the V and J calls and clone size; the DNA was used to work out D and trimming. This sample lists about 68,000 clones; about four fifths were detected once. The ten largest make up around 8.8% of the sample. In the paper's terms, the time point label means: baseline, week 1 (first vaccination visit). Reading the label with the study, this specimen's treatment or condition is: pre-vaccination baseline after standard-of-care therapy. Newly diagnosed WHO grade 3 or 4 IDH1-mutant astrocytomas showing loss of nuclear ATRX were present in the donors. The samples were drawn from NOA16, a multicentre, single-arm, open-label phase I trial in Germany that tested a mutant IDH1 peptide vaccine in humans for the first time. Visit V03 blood draws served as the baseline sample for immunogenicity testing. Genomic DNA for TCRB sequencing was extracted from EDTA blood using the DNeasy Blood and Tissue Kit.

There are 15 amino acids in the CDR3, from cysteine to phenylalanine inclusive. Just the 45-base CDR3 DNA is kept, in frame starting at base 1. The germline V and J ends show losses of 4 bases and 0 bases respectively, and no gene match explains 6 bases of the junction. CDR1 SGHRS and CDR2 YFSETQ are derived from the germline V gene. In this chain, TRBV5-1 is recombined with TRBJ1-1, with TRBD1 identical over 7 junction bases. The source is a man in his fifties or sixties with glioma. Sequencing was performed on PBMCs, taken from a glioma patient treated with radiotherapy, temozolomide or both. This receptor has the CDR3 CASSPGGHLNTEAFF. The sequenced DNA is TGCGCCAGCAGCCCAGGGGGGCACCTGAACACTGAAGCTTTCTTT.